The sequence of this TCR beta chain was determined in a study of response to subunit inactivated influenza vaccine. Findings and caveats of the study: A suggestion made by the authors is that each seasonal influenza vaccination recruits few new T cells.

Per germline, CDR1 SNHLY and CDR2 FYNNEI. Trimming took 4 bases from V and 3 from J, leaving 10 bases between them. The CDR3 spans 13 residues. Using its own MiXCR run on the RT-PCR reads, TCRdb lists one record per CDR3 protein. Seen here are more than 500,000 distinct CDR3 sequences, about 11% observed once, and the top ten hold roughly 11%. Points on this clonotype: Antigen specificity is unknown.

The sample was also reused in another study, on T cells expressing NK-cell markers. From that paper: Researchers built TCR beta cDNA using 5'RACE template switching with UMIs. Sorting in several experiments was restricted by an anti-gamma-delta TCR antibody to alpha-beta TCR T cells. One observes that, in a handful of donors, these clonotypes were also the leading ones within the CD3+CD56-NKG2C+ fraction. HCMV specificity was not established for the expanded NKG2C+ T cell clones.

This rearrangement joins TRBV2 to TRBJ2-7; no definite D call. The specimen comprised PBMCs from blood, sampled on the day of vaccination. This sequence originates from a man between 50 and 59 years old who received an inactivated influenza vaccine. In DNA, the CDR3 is TGTGCCAGCAGTGGGCTCCTTCTCTACGAGCAGTACTTC. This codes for CASSGLLLYEQYF.